Listed here is a single T cell receptor beta chain. Its antigen is as yet unknown. This sample was taken from a study of shared clonotypes between healthy human individuals. Study context: Every donor yielded three CD4 naive, three CD4 memory, two CD8 naive and one CD8 memory plate.

General study points: Compared with clonotypes that all four donors shared, non-shared clonotypes had lower generation probabilities. Represented diversity, genetic and exposure-history alike, was limited by few donors.

The CDR3 consists of 13 residues. Trimming cost V 10 bases and J 4 bases, with 16 bases left between them. The germline gives CDR1 LNHDA, CDR2 SQIVND (reference sequence). Per the original methods: Filtering differed because ImmunoSEQ produced junction-only sequences that carried no quality scores. Repertoires were generated with immunoSEQ multiplex PCR, while TCRdb's copy carries only in-frame clones and drops some. V and J calls and clone size are given by that table; D and trimming were obtained from the DNA. The sample includes hundreds of thousands of clones, around four fifths of them seen just once.

Sequencing input: memory CD4+ T cells sorted from blood. Stated subset: CD45RA-negative fraction. This chain uses TRBV19 with TRBJ1-1, with D unclear. This TCR was recovered from a woman in her twenties or thirties in good health. The CDR3 sequence is CATTNPGGTEAFF. The CDR3 DNA reads as TGTGCCACAACGAATCCAGGCGGCACTGAAGCTTTCTTT.